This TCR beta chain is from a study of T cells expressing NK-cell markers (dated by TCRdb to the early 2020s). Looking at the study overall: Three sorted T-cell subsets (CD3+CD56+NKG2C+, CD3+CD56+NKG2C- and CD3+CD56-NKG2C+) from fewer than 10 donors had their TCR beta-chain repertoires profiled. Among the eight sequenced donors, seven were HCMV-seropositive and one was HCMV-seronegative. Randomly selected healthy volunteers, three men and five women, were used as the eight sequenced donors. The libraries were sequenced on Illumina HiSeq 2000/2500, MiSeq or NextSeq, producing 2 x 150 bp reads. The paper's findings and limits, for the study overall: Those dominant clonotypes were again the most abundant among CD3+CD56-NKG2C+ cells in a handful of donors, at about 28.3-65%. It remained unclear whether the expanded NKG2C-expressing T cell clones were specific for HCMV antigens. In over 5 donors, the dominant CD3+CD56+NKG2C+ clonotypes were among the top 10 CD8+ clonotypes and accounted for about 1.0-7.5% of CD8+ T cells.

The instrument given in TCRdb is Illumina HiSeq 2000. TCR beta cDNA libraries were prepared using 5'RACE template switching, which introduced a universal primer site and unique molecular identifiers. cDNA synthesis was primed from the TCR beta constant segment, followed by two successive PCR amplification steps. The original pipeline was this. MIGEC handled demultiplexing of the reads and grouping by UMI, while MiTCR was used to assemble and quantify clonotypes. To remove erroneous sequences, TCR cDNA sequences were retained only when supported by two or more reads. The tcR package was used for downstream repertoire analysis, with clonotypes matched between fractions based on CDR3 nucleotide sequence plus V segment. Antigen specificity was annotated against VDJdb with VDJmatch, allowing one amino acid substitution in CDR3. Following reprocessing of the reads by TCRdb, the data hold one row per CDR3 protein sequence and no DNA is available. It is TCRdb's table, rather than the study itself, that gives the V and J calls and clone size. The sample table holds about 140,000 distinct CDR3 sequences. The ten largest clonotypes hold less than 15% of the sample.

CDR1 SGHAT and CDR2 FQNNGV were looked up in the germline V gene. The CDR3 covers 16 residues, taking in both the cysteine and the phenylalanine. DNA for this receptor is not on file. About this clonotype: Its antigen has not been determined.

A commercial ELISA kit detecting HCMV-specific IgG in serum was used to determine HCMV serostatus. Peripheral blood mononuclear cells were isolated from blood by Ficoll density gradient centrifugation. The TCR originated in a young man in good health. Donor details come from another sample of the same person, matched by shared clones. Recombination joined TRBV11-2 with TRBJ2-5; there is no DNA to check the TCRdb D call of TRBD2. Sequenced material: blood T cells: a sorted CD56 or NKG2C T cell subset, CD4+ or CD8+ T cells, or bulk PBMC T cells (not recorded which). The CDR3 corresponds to CASSPTSGIFQETQYF.